One sample yielded the 32 T cell receptor beta chains listed below, sequenced in a study of blood T cell repertoires in COVID-19. Profiling relied on immunoSEQ multiplex PCR, and the TCRdb table lists in-frame clones only, not all of them. The sample lists around 180,000 clones; 70% to 85% were seen once. Sequencing used peripheral blood. The receptors were gathered from a human donor in a cohort sampled during active COVID-19.

This chain joins TRBV27 and TRBJ1-1; tentative D call: TRBD1 (6 bases). The CDR3 contains 12 residues. The germline V gene encodes CDR1 MNHEY and CDR2 SMNVEV (reference sequence). The V end lost 2 bases, the J end lost 10 bases, and 11 bases lay between the germline ends. The CDR3 DNA sequence: TGTGCCAGCAGTTTAAGGGGGGGTGTAGCTTTCTTT. This codes for CASSLRGGVAFF.

The CDR3 DNA sequence: TGTGCCAGCAGTTACAGGGCGGGGGACTCCTACAATGAGCAGTTCTTC. Residues: CASSYRAGDSYNEQFF. The chain has TRBV6-5 and TRBJ2-1, with 7 bases that match TRBD2. V gave up 2 bases and J gave up 0 bases; unmatched junction bases: 4. Germline values: CDR1 MNHEY, CDR2 SVGAGI. CDR3 length equals 16 residues.

This chain links TRBV11-2 with TRBJ2-1; D perhaps matches TRBD2 (7 bases). Deletions cut 4 bases from V and 15 bases from J, with 25 bases between. CDR3 size: 15 residues. The germline V gene encodes CDR1 SGHAT and CDR2 FQNNGV. DNA of the CDR3: TGTGCCAGCAGCTCCGGATGGGGGGGGCCCCGTTTTCGGTTCTTC. It yields the protein CASSSGWGGPRFRFF.

Only a few counts were recorded for this clone. V usage is TRBV6-5 and J usage is TRBJ1-3; D gene ambiguous. Germline V gives CDR1 MNHEY, CDR2 SVGAGI. The CDR3 has 14 amino acids. V gave up 10 bases and J gave up 7 bases, with 20 bases separating them. CDR3 protein: CATLRVRTGNTIYF. CDR3 sequence (DNA): TGTGCCACCTTGAGGGTACGAACCGGGAACACCATATATTTT.

CDR3 coding DNA: TGTGCCAGCAGCCCCGGGACATACACCGGGGAGCTGTTTTTT. It codes for CASSPGTYTGELFF. The V call is TRBV9, the J call TRBJ2-2, with D tentatively TRBD1 (6 bases). Between the trimmed V and J ends, which lost 4 bases and 3 bases, there was a span of 10 bases. Germline V gene data show CDR1 as SGDLS and CDR2 as YYNGEE. This CDR3 is built from 14 residues.

The rearrangement joins TRBV3-1 (or the pseudogene TRBV3-2) to TRBJ2-3; 11 nucleotides agree with TRBD2. The trim removed 0 bases at V and 12 bases at J, leaving 5 bases unmatched. The CDR3 consists of 14 residues. The germline gives CDR1 LGHDT, CDR2 YNNKEL (reference sequence). The CDR3 region has the DNA TGTGCCAGCAGCCAAGATCCGGGACTAGCGGCACAGTATTTT. Translation: CASSQDPGLAAQYF.

The chain is built from TRBV11-2 and TRBJ2-3, with 7 bases fitting TRBD1. CDR1 and CDR2 (germline): SGHAT, FQNNGV. J lost 4 bases, V lost 1 base, and 11 bases had no gene match. CDR3 length equals 17 residues. The CDR3 protein is CASSLVGGLLLPDTQYF. In nucleotides, the CDR3 is TGTGCCAGCAGCTTAGTAGGGGGCCTGCTCCTCCCAGATACGCAGTATTTT.

V and J are TRBV5-1 and TRBJ1-4; unclear D gene. In germline, CDR1 is SGHRS, CDR2 YFSETQ. V gave up 0 bases and J gave up 5 bases, with 14 bases separating them. This CDR3 contains 16 residues. The CDR3 bases are TGCGCCAGCAGCTTGGTCTCCCCCGGGGAGAATGAAAAACTGTTTTTT. Encoded protein: CASSLVSPGENEKLFF. Full variable domain (outside the CDR3, taken from reference TRBV5-1 and TRBJ1-4): KAGVTQTPRYLIKTRGQQVTLSCSPISGHRSVSWYQQTPGQGLQFLFEYFSETQRNKGNFPGRFSGRQFSNSRSEMNVSTLELGDSALYLCASSLVSPGENEKLFFGSGTQLSVL.

The chain is built from TRBV6-5 and TRBJ2-3, with D possibly matching TRBD2 (6 bases). The V and J ends lost 6 bases and 4 bases respectively, with 17 bases between them. The CDR3 contains 15 residues. CDR1 is MNHEY and CDR2 is SVGAGI in the germline V gene. The CDR3, as DNA: TGTGCCAGCAGGACCTCCCCCACTAGCCCAGATACGCAGTATTTT. Its translation is CASRTSPTSPDTQYF.

The chain joins TRBV2 to TRBJ2-5, with a weak D call TRBD1 (6 bases). With 4 bases removed from V and 5 bases from J, the gap between germline ends came to 11 bases. Germline CDR1 SNHLY, CDR2 FYNNEI. This CDR3 has 13 residues. The CDR3 DNA reads TGTGCCAGCAGTGCGCACAGGGAGGAGACCCAGTACTTC. Its protein product is CASSAHREETQYF.

The chain employs TRBV5-1 and TRBJ2-6; a possible D gene is TRBD1 (5 bases). The CDR3 extends over 17 amino acids. The V end lost 4 bases, the J end lost 0 bases, and 14 bases lay between the germline ends. Germline V CDR1 and CDR2: SGHRS, YFSETQ. CDR3 residues: CASSRGSGSSGANVLTF. The CDR3 region has the DNA TGCGCCAGCAGCAGGGGAAGTGGCAGCTCTGGGGCCAACGTCCTGACTTTC.

The chain uses TRBV5-4 and TRBJ1-2, with D perhaps matching TRBD1 (5 bases). Germline V lookup: CDR1 SGHNT, CDR2 YYREEE (reference sequence). The CDR3 has 15 amino acids. V was shortened by 3 bases and J by 2 bases, with 14 bases between the two germline ends. This chain's CDR3 is CASSSGTFQNYGYTF. The CDR3, as DNA: TGTGCCAGCAGCTCGGGGACTTTCCAGAACTATGGCTACACCTTC.

CDR3 bases: TGTGCCAGCAGAACGACGACAGCCTCCTACGAGCAGTACTTC. Translation gives CASRTTTASYEQYF. The chain recombines TRBV6-5 with TRBJ2-7, with D possibly being TRBD1 (5 bases). Germline lookup yields CDR1 MNHEY and CDR2 SVGAGI. Between the trimmed V and J ends, which lost 6 bases and 0 bases, there was a span of 12 bases. This CDR3 has 14 amino acids.

The genes are TRBV9 and TRBJ1-2; unclear D gene. In germline, CDR1 is SGDLS, CDR2 YYNGEE. Between the trimmed V and J ends, which lost 3 bases and 4 bases, there was a span of 13 bases. The CDR3 has 14 residues. The CDR3 DNA sequence: TGTGCCAGCAGCGCGCACGAGGAGGTCTATGGCTACACCTTC. Its translation is CASSAHEEVYGYTF.

The V and J genes are TRBV5-1 and TRBJ1-1; the match to TRBD1 covers 7 bases. Trimming cost V 0 bases and J 2 bases; bases outside gene matches: 7. CDR1 is SGHRS, CDR2 YFSETQ, per germline. The length of the CDR3 is 16 residues. Here the CDR3 DNA reads TGCGCCAGCAGCTTGGCCCTAACAGGGGACAACACTGAAGCTTTCTTT. It is translated as CASSLALTGDNTEAFF.

The J gene is TRBJ2-5, the V gene TRBV5-1; TRBD2 matches at 12 bases. The CDR3 is 17 residues long. Trimming removed 0 bases from V and 5 bases from J; junction bases left unmatched: 8. Germline V gene sequence: CDR1 SGHRS, CDR2 YFSETQ. The CDR3 DNA reads TGCGCCAGCAGCTTGGCCCCTAGCGGGGGGGCAAGGGAGACCCAGTACTTC. Protein: CASSLAPSGGARETQYF.

V gene TRBV5-1 combines with J gene TRBJ1-2; D ambiguous. Germline-derived CDR1 and CDR2 are SGHRS and YFSETQ. V was clipped by 5 bases and J by 8 bases, with 16 bases between them. The CDR3 length is 13 residues. The CDR3 loop reads CASRSSRPEGYTF. CDR3 bases: TGCGCCAGCAGATCGAGCAGGCCCGAGGGCTACACCTTC.

The chain is built from TRBV5-1 and TRBJ1-2, with D tentatively TRBD1 (5 bases). Trimming shortened V by 0 bases and J by 5 bases, and 8 bases separated the two germline ends. The CDR3 is 13 amino acids. Germline CDR1 reads SGHRS; CDR2 reads YFSETQ. CDR3 protein: CASSLETEYGYTF. Here the CDR3 DNA reads TGCGCCAGCAGCTTGGAGACAGAGTATGGCTACACCTTC.

This clone has more than one count but fewer than ten. The rearrangement uses TRBV11-1 and TRBJ2-5, with 7 bases fitting TRBD2. J gave up 5 bases and V 1 base, and 7 bases lay outside the gene matches. The CDR3 is made up of 15 amino acids. Germline V CDR1 and CDR2: SGHAT, FQDESV (reference sequence). CDR3 coding DNA: TGTGCCAGCAGCTTAGTTCAGGGAGGGGCGGAGACCCAGTACTTC. It specifies CASSLVQGGAETQYF.

This chain links TRBV27 with TRBJ1-2, with TRBD1 as a possible D gene (5 bases). CDR1 MNHEY and CDR2 SMNVEV come from the germline V gene (reference sequence). This CDR3 is 14 amino acids long. The ends were cut back, 5 bases at V and 8 bases at J, with 18 bases in the middle. CDR3 region: CASSASGLMWGYTF. The CDR3 nucleotides read TGTGCCAGCAGTGCCTCGGGACTCATGTGGGGCTACACCTTC.

The V gene is TRBV28, the J gene TRBJ1-2; perhaps TRBD1 as D (5 bases). V lost 6 bases to trimming and J lost 4 bases, with 12 bases between them. The length of the CDR3 is 13 residues. Germline V gene sequence: CDR1 MDHEN, CDR2 SYDVKM. The CDR3 sequence: CASSIQATYGYTF. CDR3 in DNA: TGTGCCAGCAGCATACAGGCGACCTATGGCTACACCTTC.

The J gene is TRBJ1-1, the V gene TRBV19; D is possibly TRBD1 (6 bases). CDR1 LNHDA and CDR2 SQIVND come from the germline V gene (reference sequence). Trimming removed 0 bases from V and 2 bases from J, with 10 bases in between. The CDR3 runs to 15 residues. The CDR3 coding sequence is TGTGCCAGTAGTATAGAAGGGACACTAAACACTGAAGCTTTCTTT. Its protein is CASSIEGTLNTEAFF.

The chain is built from TRBV5-1 and TRBJ1-2; 12 positions agree with TRBD1. The CDR3 contains 17 residues. V shed 4 bases, J shed 4 bases, and the junction held 11 bases outside the gene matches. The V gene's germline CDR1 is SGHRS and CDR2 YFSETQ. CDR3 nucleotide sequence: TGCGCCAGCAGCCCGGGGACAGGGGGCAGCTCGGGCTATGGCTACACCTTC. This sequence encodes CASSPGTGGSSGYGYTF. The variable domain in full, with the rest retrieved from reference TRBV5-1 and TRBJ1-2, is KAGVTQTPRYLIKTRGQQVTLSCSPISGHRSVSWYQQTPGQGLQFLFEYFSETQRNKGNFPGRFSGRQFSNSRSEMNVSTLELGDSALYLCASSPGTGGSSGYGYTFGSGTRLTVV.

The rearrangement links TRBV6-5 to TRBJ1-1; no clear D. Trimming cost V 8 bases and J 1 base, with 14 bases left between them. Looked up from germline, CDR1 is MNHEY and CDR2 is SVGAGI. CDR3 size: 14 residues. CDR3 DNA sequence: TGTGCCAGCGGAACGGAGCGGGAGAACACTGAAGCTTTCTTT. Amino acid sequence: CASGTERENTEAFF.

This chain uses TRBV6-1 with TRBJ1-5; 9 positions agree with TRBD1. J was trimmed by 5 bases and V by 1 base; bases with no gene match: 3. The V gene's germline CDR1 is MNHNS and CDR2 SASEGT. This CDR3 contains 15 residues. The CDR3, as DNA: TGTGCCAGCAGTGAAGACAGGGGGCGTTATCAGCCCCAGCATTTT. This translates into CASSEDRGRYQPQHF.

This clone was seen only once. The DNA for the CDR3 is TGTGCCAGCAGCTTAGGGACTAGCGGAGTCTACAATGAGCAGTTCTTC. This sequence encodes CASSLGTSGVYNEQFF. This chain links TRBV11-3 with TRBJ2-1; TRBD2 aligns across 10 bases. Unmatched junction bases numbered 3, after V lost 1 base and J lost 3 bases. CDR3 length: 16 amino acids. The germline gives CDR1 SGHNT, CDR2 YENEEA. Full variable domain (remainder filled in from reference TRBV11-3 and TRBJ2-1): EAGVVQSPRYKIIEKKQPVAFWCNPISGHNTLYWYLQNLGQGPELLIRYENEEAVDDSQLPKDRFSAERLKGVDSTLKIQPAELGDSAVYLCASSLGTSGVYNEQFFGPGTRLTVL.

In this sample, this clone turned up once. The chain has TRBV2 and TRBJ1-1, with TRBD1 matching over 10 bases. This CDR3 contains 14 residues. J was trimmed by 7 bases and V by 8 bases; bases with no gene match: 10. Germline CDR1 and CDR2: SNHLY and FYNNEI. In DNA, the CDR3 is TGTGCCAGCTTCCGGGACAGGGGATCGGGTGAAGCTTTCTTT. Amino acid sequence: CASFRDRGSGEAFF.

The CDR3 nucleotides are TGTGCCAGCAGCCAAGAAGCGACCTACTCAGATACGCAGTATTTT. Amino acid sequence: CASSQEATYSDTQYF. The V and J genes are TRBV14 and TRBJ2-3; no definite D call. The ends were cut back, 0 bases at V and 4 bases at J, with 11 bases in the middle. The CDR3 is made up of 15 amino acids. Germline V gene data show CDR1 as SGHDN and CDR2 as FVKESK.

The V gene is TRBV27, the J gene TRBJ2-7; 7 bases are a match to TRBD1. Germline V gene sequence: CDR1 MNHEY, CDR2 SMNVEV (reference sequence). The CDR3 runs to 17 residues. The V and J ends lost 5 bases and 1 base, in that order; junction bases with no gene match: 14. CDR3 in DNA: TGTGCCAGCAGTCAGACAGGGTATGTGGGGATGTCCTACGAGCAGTACTTC. It yields the protein CASSQTGYVGMSYEQYF.

This sequence joins TRBV9 and TRBJ2-6; 7 nucleotides align to TRBD1. Germline lookup yields CDR1 SGDLS and CDR2 YYNGEE. CDR3 length: 16 residues. V was clipped by 3 bases and J by 2 bases; unmatched bases: 5. In nucleotides, the CDR3 is TGTGCCAGCAGCGGATACACAGGGGCTGGGGCCAACGTCCTGACTTTC. It is translated as CASSGYTGAGANVLTF.

The V and J genes are TRBV7-3 and TRBJ2-5; 7 nucleotides match TRBD1. Unmatched junction bases numbered 4, after V lost 5 bases and J lost 4 bases. The V gene's germline CDR1 is SGHTA and CDR2 FQGTGA. The CDR3 is 13 amino acids. The CDR3 region is CASSPRTGETQYF. The CDR3 DNA sequence: TGTGCCAGCAGCCCCCGGACAGGAGAGACCCAGTACTTC.

The chain has TRBV18 and TRBJ2-3, with a possible D match to TRBD1 (6 bases). The germline CDR1 and CDR2 sequences are KGHSH and LQKENI. V dropped 5 bases and J dropped 2 bases, with 11 bases sitting between them. The CDR3 runs 14 residues. CDR3 protein: CASSETGTTDTQYF. CDR3 nucleotides: TGTGCCAGCTCAGAGACAGGTACCACAGATACGCAGTATTTT. Variable domain in full (rest from reference TRBV18 and TRBJ2-3): NAGVMQNPRHLVRRRGQEARLRCSPMKGHSHVYWYRQLPEEGLKFMVYLQKENIIDESGMPKERFSAEFPKEGPSILRIQQVVRGDSAAYFCASSETGTTDTQYFGPGTRLTVL.